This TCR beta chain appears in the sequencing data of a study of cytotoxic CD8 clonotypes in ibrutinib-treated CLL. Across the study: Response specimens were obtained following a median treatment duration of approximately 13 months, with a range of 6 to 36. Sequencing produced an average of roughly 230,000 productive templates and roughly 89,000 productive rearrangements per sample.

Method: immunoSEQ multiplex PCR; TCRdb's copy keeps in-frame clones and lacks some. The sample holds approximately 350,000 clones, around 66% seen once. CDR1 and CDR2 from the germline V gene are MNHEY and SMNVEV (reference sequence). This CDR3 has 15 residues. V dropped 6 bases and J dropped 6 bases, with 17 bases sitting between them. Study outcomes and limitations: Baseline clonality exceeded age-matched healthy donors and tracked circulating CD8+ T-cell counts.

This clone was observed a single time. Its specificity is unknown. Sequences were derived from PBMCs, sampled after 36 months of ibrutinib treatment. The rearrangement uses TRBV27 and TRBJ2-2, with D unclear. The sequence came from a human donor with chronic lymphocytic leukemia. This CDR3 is CASRDLGSGPGELFF. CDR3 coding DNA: TGTGCCAGCAGAGACCTTGGGTCGGGTCCCGGGGAGCTGTTTTTT.